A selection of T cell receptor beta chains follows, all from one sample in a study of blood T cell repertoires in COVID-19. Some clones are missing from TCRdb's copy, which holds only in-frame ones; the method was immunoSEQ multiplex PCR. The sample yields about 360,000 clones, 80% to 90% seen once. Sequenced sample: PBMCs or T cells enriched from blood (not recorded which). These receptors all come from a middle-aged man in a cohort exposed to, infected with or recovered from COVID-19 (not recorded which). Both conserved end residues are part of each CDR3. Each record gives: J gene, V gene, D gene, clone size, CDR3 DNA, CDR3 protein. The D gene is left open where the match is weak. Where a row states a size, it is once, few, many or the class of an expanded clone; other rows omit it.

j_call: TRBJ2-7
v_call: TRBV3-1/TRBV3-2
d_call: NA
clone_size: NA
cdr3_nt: TGTGCCAGCAGAGGAATCAGCGGAGGGACCTACGAGCAGTACTTC
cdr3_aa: CASRGISGGTYEQYF

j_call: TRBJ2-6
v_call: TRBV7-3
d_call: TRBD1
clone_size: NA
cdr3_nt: TGTGCCAGCAGCTTAATAACAGGGGGCTCCTCTGGGGCCAACGTCCTGACTTTC
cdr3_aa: CASSLITGGSSGANVLTF

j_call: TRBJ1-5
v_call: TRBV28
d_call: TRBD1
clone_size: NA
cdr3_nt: TGTGCCAGCAGTCCCGGACAGGGTAGCAATCAGCCCCAGCATTTT
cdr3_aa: CASSPGQGSNQPQHF

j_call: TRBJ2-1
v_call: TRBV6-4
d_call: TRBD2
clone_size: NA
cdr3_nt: TGTGCCAGCAGTGAGGGACTAGATTTCGGTGAGCAGTTCTTC
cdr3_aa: CASSEGLDFGEQFF

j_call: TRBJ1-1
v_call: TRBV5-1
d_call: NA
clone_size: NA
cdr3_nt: TGCGCCAGCAGCTTGGGGGCGAACACTGAAGCTTTCTTT
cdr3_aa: CASSLGANTEAFF

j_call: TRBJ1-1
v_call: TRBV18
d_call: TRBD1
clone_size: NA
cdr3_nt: TGTGCCAGCTCGCCGACAGGGGGGAAGAATGAAGCTTTCTTT
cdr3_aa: CASSPTGGKNEAFF

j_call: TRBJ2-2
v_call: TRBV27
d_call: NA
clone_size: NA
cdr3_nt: TGTGCCAGCAGTTTATCGTGGCAGGGGCGGGCCGGGGAGCTGTTTTTT
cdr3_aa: CASSLSWQGRAGELFF

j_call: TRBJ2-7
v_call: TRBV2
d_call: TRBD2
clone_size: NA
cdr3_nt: TGTGCCAGCAGTGTAGGGGGGCTAGCGGGTCGCTTC
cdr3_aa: CASSVGGLAGRF

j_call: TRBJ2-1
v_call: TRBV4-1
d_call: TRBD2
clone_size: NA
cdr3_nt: TGCGCCAGCAGCCACCGGACTAGCGGGAGGATCAATGAGCAGTTCTTC
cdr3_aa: CASSHRTSGRINEQFF

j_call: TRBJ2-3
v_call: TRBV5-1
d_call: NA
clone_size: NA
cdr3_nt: TGCGCCAGCAGCTTGTGGGGGCGAGAGGATACGCAGTATTTT
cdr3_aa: CASSLWGREDTQYF

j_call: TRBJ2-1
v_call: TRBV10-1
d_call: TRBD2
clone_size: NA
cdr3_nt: TGCGCCAACCTGGGATATACTAGCGGATCCTACAATGAGCAGTTCTTC
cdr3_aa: CANLGYTSGSYNEQFF

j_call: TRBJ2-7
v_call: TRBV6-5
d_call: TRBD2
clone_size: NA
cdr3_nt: TGTGCCAGCAGTACACTAGCGGGAAAGTACTACGAGCAGTACTTC
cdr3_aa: CASSTLAGKYYEQYF

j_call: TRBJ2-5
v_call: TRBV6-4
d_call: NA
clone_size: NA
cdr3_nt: TGTGCCAGCAGTGAACGGAGCGGAACCCAAGAGACCCAGTACTTC
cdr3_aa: CASSERSGTQETQYF

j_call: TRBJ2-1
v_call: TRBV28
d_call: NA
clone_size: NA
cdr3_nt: TGTGCCAGCAGTTTATTGGCTAGCGAGGTGGGTGAGCAGTTCTTC
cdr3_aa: CASSLLASEVGEQFF

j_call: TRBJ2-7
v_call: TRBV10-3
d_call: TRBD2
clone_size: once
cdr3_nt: TGTGCCATCAAAAAGATAGCGGGACCCTCCTACGAGCAGTACTTC
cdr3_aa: CAIKKIAGPSYEQYF

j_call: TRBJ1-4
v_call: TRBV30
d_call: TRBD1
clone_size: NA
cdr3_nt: TGTGCCTGGGCGCAGGGGGCTGGGGAAAAACTGTTTTTT
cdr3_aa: CAWAQGAGEKLFF

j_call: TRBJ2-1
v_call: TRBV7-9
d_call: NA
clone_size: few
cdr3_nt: TGTGCCAGCAGCCCCTCGTTAGGGGGTAGCTCCTACAATGAGCAGTTCTTC
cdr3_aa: CASSPSLGGSSYNEQFF

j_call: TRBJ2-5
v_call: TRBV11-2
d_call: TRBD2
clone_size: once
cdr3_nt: TGTGCCAGCAGCTTAGTAGCGGGAGAGAGAGAGACCCAGTACTTC
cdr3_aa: CASSLVAGERETQYF

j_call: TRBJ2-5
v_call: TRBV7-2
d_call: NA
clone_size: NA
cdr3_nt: TGTGCCAGCAGCGACCGGTTTAGGACAGAAGAGACCCAGTACTTC
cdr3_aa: CASSDRFRTEETQYF

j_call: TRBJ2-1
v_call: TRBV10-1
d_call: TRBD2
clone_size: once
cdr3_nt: TGCGCCAGCAGTGAGGCACATACTAGCGGGACCTACAATGAGCAGTTCTTC
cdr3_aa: CASSEAHTSGTYNEQFF

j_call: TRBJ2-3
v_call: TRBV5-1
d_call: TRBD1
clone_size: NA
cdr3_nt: TGCGCCAGCAGCCCGCGACAGGGTTCCACAGATACGCAGTATTTT
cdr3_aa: CASSPRQGSTDTQYF

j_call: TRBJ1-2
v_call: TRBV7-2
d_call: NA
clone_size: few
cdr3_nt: TGTGCCAGCAGCCCCCTCTGGGCTCAGTATGGCTACACCTTC
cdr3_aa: CASSPLWAQYGYTF

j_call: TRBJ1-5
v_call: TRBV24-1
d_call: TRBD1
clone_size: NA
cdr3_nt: TGTGCCACCAGTGATTCAGGACAGGGGGGGAGCAATCAGCCCCAGCATTTT
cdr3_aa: CATSDSGQGGSNQPQHF

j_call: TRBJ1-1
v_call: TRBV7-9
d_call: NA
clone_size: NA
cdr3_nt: TGTGCCAGCAGCTTAGATTTCGGCACTGAAGCTTTCTTT
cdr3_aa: CASSLDFGTEAFF

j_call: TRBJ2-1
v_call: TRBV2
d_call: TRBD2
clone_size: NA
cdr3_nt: TGTGCCAGAACTAGCGGGAGGGCCAATGAGCAGTTCTTC
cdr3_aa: CARTSGRANEQFF

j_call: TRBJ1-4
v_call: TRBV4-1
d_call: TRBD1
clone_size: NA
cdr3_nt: TGCGCCAGCAGCCAAGACTTCCGAAGACAGGGTGAAGGTGAAAAACTGTTTTTT
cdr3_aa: CASSQDFRRQGEGEKLFF

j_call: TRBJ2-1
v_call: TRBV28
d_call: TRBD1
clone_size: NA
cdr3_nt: TGTGCCAGCAGTTTAGTCCCGGGACAGGGCCCTAGCTCCTACAATGAGCAGTTCTTC
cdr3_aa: CASSLVPGQGPSSYNEQFF

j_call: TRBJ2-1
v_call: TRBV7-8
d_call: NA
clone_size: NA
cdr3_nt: TGTGCCAGCAGCTTAGCGTTCGGGGGTGGCTCCTACAATGAGCAGTTCTTC
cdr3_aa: CASSLAFGGGSYNEQFF

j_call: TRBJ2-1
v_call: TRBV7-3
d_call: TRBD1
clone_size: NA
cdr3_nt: TGTGCCAGCAGCTTAAGGATAACAGGGGTTTACGCTGAGCAGTTCTTC
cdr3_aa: CASSLRITGVYAEQFF

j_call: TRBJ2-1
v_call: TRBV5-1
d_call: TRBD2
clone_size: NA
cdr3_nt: TGCGCCAGCAGCTGGGACCTAGCGGCCTCCTACAATGAGCAGTTCTTC
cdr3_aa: CASSWDLAASYNEQFF

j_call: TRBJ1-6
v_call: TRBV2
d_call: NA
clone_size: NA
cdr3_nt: TGTGCCAGCACTACAGGGAATTATTCACCCCTCCACTTT
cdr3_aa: CASTTGNYSPLHF

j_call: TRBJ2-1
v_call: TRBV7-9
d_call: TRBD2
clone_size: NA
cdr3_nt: TGTGCCAGCAGCGGCAAGGGACTAGCGGGCTCCAATGAGCAGTTCTTC
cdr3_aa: CASSGKGLAGSNEQFF

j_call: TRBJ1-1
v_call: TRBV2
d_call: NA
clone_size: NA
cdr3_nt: TGTGCCAGCAGTGGTTCGACAGGTATCCTGAACACTGAAGCTTTCTTT
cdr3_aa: CASSGSTGILNTEAFF

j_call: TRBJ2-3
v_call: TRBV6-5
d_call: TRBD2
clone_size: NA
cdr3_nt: TGTGCCAGCACACAACGGGAGGGCCCCGCAGATACGCAGTATTTT
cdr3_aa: CASTQREGPADTQYF

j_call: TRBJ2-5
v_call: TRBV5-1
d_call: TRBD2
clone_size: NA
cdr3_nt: TGCGCCAGCAGCTTTAGCGGGAGCCCGAAAGGTTGGCAGTACTTC
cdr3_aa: CASSFSGSPKGWQYF

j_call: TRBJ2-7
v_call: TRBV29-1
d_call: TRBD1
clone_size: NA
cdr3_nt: TGCAGCGCGAGACAGGGGTTTGCATACGAGCAGTACTTC
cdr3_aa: CSARQGFAYEQYF

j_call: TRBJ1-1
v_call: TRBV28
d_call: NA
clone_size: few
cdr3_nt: TGTGCCAGCAGCCCCTCTGGGGGGTTGGTAAAGAACACTGAAGCTTTCTTT
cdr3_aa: CASSPSGGLVKNTEAFF

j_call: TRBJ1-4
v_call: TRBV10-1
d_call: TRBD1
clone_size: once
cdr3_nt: TGCGCCAGCAGTGGTGAGGGGGCCTTAACTAATGAAAAACTGTTTTTT
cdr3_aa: CASSGEGALTNEKLFF

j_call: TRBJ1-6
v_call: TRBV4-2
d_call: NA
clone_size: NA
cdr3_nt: TGTGCCAGCAGCCAAGAAGCGGCGATGGCGGGCAATTCACCCCTCCACTTT
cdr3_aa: CASSQEAAMAGNSPLHF

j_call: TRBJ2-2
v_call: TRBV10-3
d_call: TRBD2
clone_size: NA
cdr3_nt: TGTGCCATCATTAGCGGGAGGAGCGGGGAGCTGTTTTTT
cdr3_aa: CAIISGRSGELFF

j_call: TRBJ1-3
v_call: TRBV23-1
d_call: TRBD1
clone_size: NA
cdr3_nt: TGCGCCAGCATGACAGGGGGCCGGTGGACTGGAAACACCATATATTTT
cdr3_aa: CASMTGGRWTGNTIYF

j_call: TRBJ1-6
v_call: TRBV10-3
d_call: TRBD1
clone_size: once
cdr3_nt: TGTGCCGCGGGACAGGGGGAAATTAGATCACCCCTCCACTTT
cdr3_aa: CAAGQGEIRSPLHF